This TCR beta chain was found in a study of blood T cell repertoires in COVID-19. As for the study in general: Donors in the United States, Italy and Spain gave samples during acute or convalescent COVID-19. In each case, the material was cDNA or gDNA derived from T cells, B-cell-depleted T cells, or PBMCs.

Deletions cut 1 base from V and 3 bases from J, with 13 bases between. Germline values: CDR1 MGHRA, CDR2 YSYEKL. The CDR3 contains 15 residues. Per the original methods: Amplification from reference gene primers served as the basis for estimated nucleated cell counts. The table came from immunoSEQ multiplex PCR; TCRdb's copy has only in-frame clones and leaves some out. The V and J calls and clone size come from that table; D and trimming were worked out from the DNA. The sample consists of 100,000 to 140,000 clones, 89% of them appearing once. The receptor comes from a man aged 35-49 years with active or convalescent COVID-19. V gene TRBV4-1 combines with J gene TRBJ2-7, with a tentative D call TRBD2 (6 bases). Sequencing was performed on peripheral blood. In DNA form, the CDR3 reads TGCGCCAGCAGCCAAGGATTAGCGGCCGGCTACGAGCAGTACTTC. This codes for CASSQGLAAGYEQYF.